The 25 T cell receptor beta chains reported below all come from one sample, sequenced in a study of blood T cell repertoires in COVID-19. TCRdb's table, derived via immunoSEQ multiplex PCR, lists solely in-frame clones and lacks some. The repertoire consists of 180,000 or so clones, with around 86% occurring once and the leading ten covering around 8.2%. Source material: peripheral blood. These TCRs come from a man between 60 and 75 years old with acute or convalescent COVID-19.

The chain links TRBV2 to TRBJ1-4; 8 positions match TRBD1. V gave up 6 bases and J gave up 10 bases; unmatched junction bases: 4. The length of the CDR3 is 12 residues. Germline CDR1 is SNHLY and CDR2 is FYNNEI. The CDR3 DNA follows: TGTGCCAGCAGGGGACAGGACCGAAAACTGTTTTTT. Residues: CASRGQDRKLFF.

This clone was detected once. This chain links TRBV19 with TRBJ2-6; 7 nucleotides align to TRBD1. Germline loops: CDR1 LNHDA, CDR2 SQIVND (reference sequence). V lost 4 bases and J lost 3; bases outside the gene matches: 3. CDR3 length equals 15 residues. The CDR3 coding sequence is TGTGCCAGTAGTAGACAGGGTAGTGGGGCCAACGTCCTGACTTTC. Translation: CASSRQGSGANVLTF.

The V gene is TRBV9, the J gene TRBJ2-7, with 8 bases lining up with TRBD1. This CDR3 region has 18 residues. Germline-derived CDR1 and CDR2 are SGDLS and YYNGEE. Losses at the gene ends were 0 bases for V and 0 bases for J; bases not matched to a gene: 11. The CDR3 bases are TGTGCCAGCAGCGTAGTCATTTCAGGGGGCACCCCCTCCTACGAGCAGTACTTC. Its protein is CASSVVISGGTPSYEQYF.

There are a few counts of this clone. The CDR3 DNA sequence: TGTGCTAGTGGTTTGACTACTAGCGGCACAGATACGCAGTATTTT. Protein: CASGLTTSGTDTQYF. The chain uses TRBV12-5 and TRBJ2-3; 7 positions match TRBD2. CDR1 LGHNT and CDR2 FRNRAP come from the germline V gene. The J segment lost 1 base and the V segment lost 2 bases, leaving 3 bases of the junction unmatched. The CDR3 sequence is 15 residues long.

In its sample, this clone was seen once. This chain joins TRBV6-5 and TRBJ1-2; TRBD1 is a possible D gene (6 bases). Germline loops: CDR1 MNHEY, CDR2 SVGAGI. Trimming left V 6 bases short and J 3 bases short, with 14 bases between. This CDR3 spans 14 amino acids. The CDR3 DNA is TGTGCCAGCAGAAGAGGGGGAGGGGACTATGGCTACACCTTC. Its translation: CASRRGGGDYGYTF.

This clone was recorded a few times. V usage is TRBV19 and J usage is TRBJ1-1; unclear D gene. The CDR3 has 13 residues. Looked up from germline, CDR1 is LNHDA and CDR2 is SQIVND (reference sequence). Trimming shortened V by 10 bases and J by 6 bases, and 18 bases separated the two germline ends. The DNA for the CDR3 is TGTGCCATTCGGAGTTACGGTGCTGCTGAAGCTTTCTTT. As protein: CAIRSYGAAEAFF.

The chain uses TRBV7-2 and TRBJ1-1, with TRBD1 matching 7 bases. V was clipped by 3 bases and J by 4 bases; unmatched bases: 8. CDR1 and CDR2 from the germline V gene are SGHTA and FQGNSA. This CDR3 is 15 amino acids long. In DNA form, the CDR3 reads TGTGCCAGCAGCTTCCAGGGGGGACGAACCACTGAAGCTTTCTTT. Translated: CASSFQGGRTTEAFF.

The chain has TRBV18 and TRBJ1-6; TRBD1 is a possible D gene (5 bases). The V and J ends lost 2 bases and 5 bases respectively, with 13 bases between them. The CDR3 runs to 16 residues. CDR1 and CDR2 from the germline V gene are KGHSH and LQKENI. CDR3 residues: CASSPISRVDNSPLHF. DNA of the CDR3: TGTGCCAGCTCACCAATCAGCAGGGTGGATAATTCACCCCTCCACTTT.

The chain employs TRBV19 and TRBJ2-3; 7 bases fit TRBD1. Germline CDR1 LNHDA, CDR2 SQIVND (reference sequence). V shed 4 bases and J 4 bases; nucleotides not matched to a gene: 8. This CDR3 has 15 residues. The CDR3 nucleotides read TGTGCCAGTAGTAAGACAGGGTATCGTCCAGATACGCAGTATTTT. Protein product: CASSKTGYRPDTQYF. Using reference TRBV19 and TRBJ2-3 for the parts outside the CDR3, the full variable domain is DGGITQSPKYLFRKEGQNVTLSCEQNLNHDAMYWYRQDPGQGLRLIYYSQIVNDFQKGDIAEGYSVSREKKESFPLTVTSAQKNPTAFYLCASSKTGYRPDTQYFGPGTRLTVL.

This chain joins TRBV5-1 and TRBJ2-3; 9 positions agree with TRBD2. The CDR3 runs 18 residues. V lost 7 bases, J lost 0 bases, and 15 bases stayed unmatched. Germline loops: CDR1 SGHRS, CDR2 YFSETQ. CDR3 in DNA: TGCGCCAGCCTGCCGGGGGCTAGCGGGGCAACTAGCACAGATACGCAGTATTTT. Its translation: CASLPGASGATSTDTQYF.

The gene calls are TRBV5-5 and TRBJ2-7; TRBD1 matches 11 bases. V lost 3 bases and J lost 5; bases outside the gene matches: 4. There are 14 residues in the CDR3. Germline-derived CDR1 and CDR2 are SGHKS and YYEKEE (reference sequence). The CDR3 region is CASSSGQGGNEQYF. The CDR3 DNA reads TGTGCCAGCAGCTCGGGACAGGGGGGGAACGAGCAGTACTTC.

V gene TRBV15 combines with J gene TRBJ2-5, with a weak D call TRBD2 (6 bases). This CDR3 is 15 amino acids long. The germline V gene has CDR1 LNHNV and CDR2 YYDKDF (reference sequence). Trimming left V 3 bases short and J 5 bases short, with 16 bases between. The DNA of the CDR3 is TGTGCCACCAGCAGCCGTAAGGAGGGGCGGGAGACCCAGTACTTC. Encoded protein: CATSSRKEGRETQYF. Drawing the rest from reference TRBV15 and TRBJ2-5, the complete variable domain is DAMVIQNPRYQVTQFGKPVTLSCSQTLNHNVMYWYQQKSSQAPKLLFHYYDKDFNNEADTPDNFQSRRPNTSFCFLDIRSPGLGDTAMYLCATSSRKEGRETQYFGPGTRLLVL.

This clone was picked up a small number of times. V is TRBV12-3 or TRBV12-4 and J is TRBJ1-1, with D unclear. V lost 0 bases and J 1 base, leaving 3 bases between the germline ends. This CDR3 comprises 13 residues. The CDR3, as DNA: TGTGCCAGCAGTTTAGCCAGGAACACTGAAGCTTTCTTT. It encodes CASSLARNTEAFF.

This clone showed up just once. The V call is TRBV9, the J call TRBJ2-6; D is uncertain. Germline assignment: CDR1 SGDLS and CDR2 YYNGEE. V lost 0 bases and J lost 0, with 10 bases in between. The CDR3 loop spans 17 amino acids. The chain's CDR3 is CASSVGSGGSGANVLTF. For the CDR3, the DNA is TGTGCCAGCAGCGTAGGGTCCGGCGGCTCTGGGGCCAACGTCCTGACTTTC. Looking up the rest from reference TRBV9 and TRBJ2-6 gives the full variable domain: DSGVTQTPKHLITATGQRVTLRCSPRSGDLSVYWYQQSLDQGLQFLIQYYNGEERAKGNILERFSAQQFPDLHSELNLSSLELGDSALYFCASSVGSGGSGANVLTFGAGSRLTVL.

The J gene is TRBJ1-3, the V gene TRBV9; 7 bases map to TRBD1. The germline V gene has CDR1 SGDLS and CDR2 YYNGEE. CDR3 length: 16 residues. The V gene end was trimmed by 3 bases and the J gene end by 0 bases; junction bases not matched to a gene: 6. The CDR3 protein is CASSAGTAFSGNTIYF. In DNA, the CDR3 is TGTGCCAGCAGCGCCGGGACAGCCTTCTCTGGAAACACCATATATTTT.

This chain connects TRBV27 to TRBJ2-5; TRBD2 is a possible D gene (6 bases). Trimming cost V 3 bases and J 5 bases, with 10 bases left between them. This CDR3 is built from 13 residues. Germline V gene lookup returns CDR1 MNHEY and CDR2 SMNVEV (reference sequence). DNA for the CDR3: TGTGCCAGCAGTTTCCGGAGCGGGGAGACCCAGTACTTC. Amino acids: CASSFRSGETQYF.

This chain joins TRBV7-8 and TRBJ2-7, with 9 bases identical to TRBD2. CDR3 length: 15 residues. CDR1 is SGHVS, CDR2 FQNEAQ, per germline. V shed 5 bases, J shed 4 bases, and the junction held 9 bases outside the gene matches. As DNA, the CDR3 is TGTGCCAGCAGCCCTAGCCGGCGGGAGGGGTACGAGCAGTACTTC. Amino acid sequence: CASSPSRREGYEQYF.

The J gene is TRBJ1-2, the V gene TRBV20-1; D is unclear. Trimming took off 3 bases at V and 3 bases at J, with 11 bases between the two ends. Germline CDR1 is DFQATT and CDR2 is SNEGSKA (reference sequence). This CDR3 comprises 13 residues. The CDR3 bases are TGCAGTGCTAGTGCGGGAGCCGACTATGGCTACACCTTC. It yields the protein CSASAGADYGYTF.

The chain recombines TRBV28 with TRBJ2-5; TRBD1 is a possible D gene (6 bases). Per the germline V gene, CDR1 is MDHEN and CDR2 is SYDVKM. The V and J ends lost 5 bases and 5 bases respectively, with 18 bases between them. The CDR3 length is 15 residues. The CDR3 bases are TGTGCCAGCAGTGAGGACAGCCCGGGCAGGGAGACCCAGTACTTC. Translated, it gives CASSEDSPGRETQYF.

The chain has TRBV9 and TRBJ2-7; a weak D match, TRBD2 (5 bases). The CDR3 is made up of 15 amino acids. Germline values: CDR1 SGDLS, CDR2 YYNGEE. Between the trimmed V and J ends, which lost 0 bases and 2 bases, there was a span of 12 bases. The CDR3 spells CASSVDGVPTYEQYF. The CDR3 coding sequence is TGTGCCAGCAGCGTAGACGGGGTACCCACCTACGAGCAGTACTTC. The whole variable domain, filled in from reference TRBV9 and TRBJ2-7, reads DSGVTQTPKHLITATGQRVTLRCSPRSGDLSVYWYQQSLDQGLQFLIQYYNGEERAKGNILERFSAQQFPDLHSELNLSSLELGDSALYFCASSVDGVPTYEQYFGPGTRLTVT.

The rearrangement joins TRBV19 to TRBJ2-3; D ambiguous. V shed 5 bases and J shed 2 bases, with 17 bases lying between them. The CDR3 sequence is 16 residues long. CDR1 LNHDA and CDR2 SQIVND come from the germline V gene (reference sequence). The CDR3 is CASSPYPVGTTDTQYF. The CDR3 nucleotides read TGTGCCAGTAGTCCTTACCCCGTCGGTACCACAGATACGCAGTATTTT.

The genes are TRBV5-1 and TRBJ2-4; 8 positions agree with TRBD1. The germline gives CDR1 SGHRS, CDR2 YFSETQ. The CDR3 has 14 amino acids. V gave up 4 bases and J gave up 5 bases; unmatched junction bases: 5. In nucleotides, the CDR3 is TGCGCCAGCAGCCGGACAGGGTTCGAAAACATTCAGTACTTC. Translating it yields CASSRTGFENIQYF.

The V gene is TRBV10-3, the J gene TRBJ1-6; D is unclear. Germline CDR1 ENHRY, CDR2 SYGVKD. The CDR3 length is 14 residues. V lost 0 bases and J lost 7, with 7 bases in between. This chain's CDR3 is CAISESYRNSPLHF. The CDR3 nucleotides read TGTGCCATCAGTGAGTCGTACAGAAATTCACCCCTCCACTTT.

This clone was seen only once. V usage is TRBV5-1 and J usage is TRBJ2-5; perhaps TRBD2 as D (5 bases). V was cut by 4 bases and J by 1 base, with 11 bases left in between. Germline CDR1 SGHRS, CDR2 YFSETQ. This CDR3 has 14 residues. The CDR3 loop is CASSRGAVQETQYF. CDR3 nucleotide sequence: TGCGCCAGCAGCCGGGGAGCGGTCCAAGAGACCCAGTACTTC.

The chain joins TRBV29-1 to TRBJ1-1; 7 nucleotides line up with TRBD1. The CDR3 length is 12 residues. V gave up 7 bases and J gave up 0 bases; unmatched junction bases: 2. Germline V gene lookup returns CDR1 SQVTM and CDR2 ANQGSEA. The CDR3 coding sequence is TGCAGCGGGGGACAGTTGAACACTGAAGCTTTCTTT. This encodes CSGGQLNTEAFF.